This T cell receptor (beta chain) was sequenced for a study of blood T cell repertoires in COVID-19. Some clones are missing from TCRdb's copy, which holds only in-frame ones; the method was immunoSEQ multiplex PCR. The data show about 120,000 clones, roughly 87% seen once. The CDR3 contains 16 residues. V was shortened by 0 bases and J by 4 bases, with 12 bases between the two germline ends. Germline CDR1 is LNHNV and CDR2 is YYDKDF (reference sequence). Sequencing was done on a sample of peripheral blood. This sequence joins TRBV15 and TRBJ1-4; D is perhaps TRBD1 (5 bases). The TCR sequence derives from a human donor in a cohort sampled during active COVID-19. CDR3 sequence: CATSRDRQGRNEKLFF. The CDR3, as DNA: TGTGCCACCAGCAGAGATAGGCAGGGCCGTAATGAAAAACTGTTTTTT.